The sequence of this TCR beta chain was determined in a study of blood T cell repertoires in COVID-19 (dated by TCRdb to 2020 to 2022). Describing the broader study: Collaborator samples came from the United States, Italy and Spain and covered acute and convalescent phases of COVID-19. The repertoires were made available in a free public database intended to serve as a resource for research on the immune response to SARS-CoV-2. Sample metadata almost always included a de-identified subject ID, COVID-19 status, age in years and sex. Subjects who had been exposed to COVID-19, were actively infected with it, or had recovered from it provided the deeply sampled blood TCRbeta repertoires that made up the dataset. Samples came from the ongoing ImmuneRACE study (first 160 participants) plus 1,254 subjects from 6 global collaborators. The prospective study material was composed of cDNA or gDNA derived from T cells, B-cell-depleted T cells, or PBMCs. Where available, HLA class I and class II types were taken from metadata supplied by the sample provider and were not determined by assay-based typing.

Remarks on this clone: This receptor's antigen is unknown. There are no base qualities to consult, and no much larger clone falls within one base.

TCRbeta CDR3 regions were amplified from genomic DNA by means of the immunoSEQ Assay, a bias-controlled multiplex PCR. Per the authors' processing: The number of nucleated cells in each sample was estimated from the amplification of reference gene primers within the assay. To quantify the absolute abundance of each unique TCRbeta CDR3 rearrangement, sequence reads were collapsed and filtered. For each sample, productive Simpson clonality was calculated by taking the square root of Simpson's diversity index across productive rearrangements. TCRdb stores this immuneACCESS table with in-frame sequences only. Part of the clones is absent; in the studies checked, under half of the shortfall reflects unresolved V genes, and no reason is known for the rest. V and J calls and clone size are as listed in that table; D and trimming were resolved from the DNA. Counted in this sample were some 670,000 clones; just under 90% of them appeared once. Of the sample, approximately 0.3% falls within the top ten clones.

Trimming leaves V shorter by 3 bases and J shorter by 6 bases, with the junction holding 7 bases beyond the gene matches. The CDR3 covers 15 residues, taking in both the cysteine and the phenylalanine. Left in the record is the CDR3 DNA by itself, 45 bases read in frame from the first base. Taken from the germline V gene, the CDR1 and CDR2 loops are LGHNA and YSLEER. The collaborating institutions used their own protocols to collect whole blood in K2EDTA tubes. Collaborator samples were shipped for TCRbeta analysis as frozen whole blood, isolated PBMCs, or DNA extracted from either sample type. Summary of the overall study and its limitations: The amount of clinical and demographic metadata varied by source and participant and was provided uncurated.

This chain is built from TRBV4-3 and TRBJ2-2; TRBD1 agrees with 7 junctional bases. The source of this sequence is a woman aged 18-29 years with acute or convalescent COVID-19. The sample consisted of peripheral blood. The CDR3 sequence is CASSHGTVGAGELFF. The DNA is as follows: TGCGCCAGCAGCCACGGGACAGTGGGGGCCGGGGAGCTGTTTTTT.